The clone carrying this TCR beta chain appeared a single time. This entry belongs to a study of CD8 T cells in Susac syndrome. RNA totalling roughly 0.45 to 1 ug underwent reverse transcription with random hexamers. TCRdb passed the immunoSEQ multiplex PCR reads through MiXCR, listing each CDR3 protein once. The data hold some 200,000 distinct CDR3 sequences, with approximately 94% observed a single time. The TCR was taken from a human donor with Susac syndrome. The specimen sequenced was CD4+ T cells from PBMCs.

The CDR3 sequence: CASSSGPGTDTQYF. The CDR3 DNA follows: TGTGCCAGCAGCTCGGGACCTGGCACAGATACGCAGTATTTT. The chain is built from TRBV7-2 and TRBJ2-3; D could derive from TRBD1 or TRBD2 (5 bases each). Germline lookup yields CDR1 SGHTA and CDR2 FQGNSA. The CDR3 is 14 residues long. V lost 4 bases, J lost 1 base, and 9 bases lay in between.